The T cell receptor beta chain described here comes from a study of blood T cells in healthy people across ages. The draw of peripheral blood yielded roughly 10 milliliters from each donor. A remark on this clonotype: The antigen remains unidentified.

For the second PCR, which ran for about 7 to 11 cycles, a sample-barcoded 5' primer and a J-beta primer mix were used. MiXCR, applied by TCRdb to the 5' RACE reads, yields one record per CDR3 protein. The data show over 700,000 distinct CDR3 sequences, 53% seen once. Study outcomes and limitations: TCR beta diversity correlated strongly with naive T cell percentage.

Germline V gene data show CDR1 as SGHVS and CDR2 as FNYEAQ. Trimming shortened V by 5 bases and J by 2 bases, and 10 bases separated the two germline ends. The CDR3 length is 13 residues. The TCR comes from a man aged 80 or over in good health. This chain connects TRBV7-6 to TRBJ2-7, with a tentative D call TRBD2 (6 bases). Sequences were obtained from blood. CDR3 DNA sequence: TGTGCCAGCAGCGGAGGGTCTACCTACGAGCAGTACTTC. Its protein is CASSGGSTYEQYF.